A selection of T cell receptor beta chains follows, all from one sample in a study of blood T cell repertoires in COVID-19. Sequenced by immunoSEQ multiplex PCR; TCRdb stores in-frame clones only, minus some. The data hold some 300,000 clones, with roughly 86% observed a single time. Sequenced input: PBMCs or T cells enriched from blood (not recorded which). These receptors originate from a woman aged 50 to 60 who had been exposed to COVID-19. Each CDR3 is given with its conserved first and last residue. The D gene is left open where the match is weak. A row's size may be missing; if present it is once, few, many or a size class.

>TRBJ2-2|-|TRBV7-2|-
CASSLVAVNTGELFF
TGTGCCAGCAGCTTAGTAGCGGTGAACACCGGGGAGCTGTTTTTT
>TRBJ1-3|-|TRBV9|-
CASSVANRVSGNTIYF
TGTGCCAGCAGCGTAGCTAACAGGGTATCTGGAAACACCATATATTTT
>TRBJ1-2|-|TRBV18|-
CASSPPSGEGLYGYTF
TGTGCCAGCTCACCACCTTCAGGGGAGGGGCTCTATGGCTACACCTTC
>TRBJ2-5|-|TRBV28|few
CASSLGYGAEKETQYF
TGTGCCAGCAGTTTAGGGTATGGGGCGGAGAAAGAGACCCAGTACTTC
>TRBJ2-7|TRBD2|TRBV5-1|-
CASRGGSSYEQYF
TGCGCCAGCAGAGGCGGGAGCTCCTACGAGCAGTACTTC
>TRBJ2-1|TRBD2|TRBV5-4|-
CASSRNILISGTSGYNEQFF
TGTGCCAGCAGCCGAAACATACTGATATCCGGGACTAGCGGGTACAATGAGCAGTTCTTC
>TRBJ2-6|TRBD2|TRBV19|-
CASSRGVPTSSGANVLTF
TGTGCCAGTAGTCGGGGGGTCCCAACTAGCTCTGGGGCCAACGTCCTGACTTTC
>TRBJ1-1|-|TRBV6-1|-
CASSENAYEAFF
TGTGCCAGCAGTGAAAATGCCTATGAAGCTTTCTTT
>TRBJ1-2|TRBD1|TRBV5-4|-
CASSSPTGSNYGYTF
TGTGCCAGCAGCTCCCCGACAGGGTCTAACTATGGCTACACCTTC
>TRBJ1-2|-|TRBV19|-
CASSIGGTYGYTF
TGTGCCAGTAGTATTGGCGGAACTTATGGCTACACCTTC
>TRBJ2-5|-|TRBV5-1|-
CASREQGRYQETQYF
TGCGCCAGCAGGGAACAGGGACGATATCAAGAGACCCAGTACTTC
>TRBJ1-4|TRBD1|TRBV2|few
CATVRDRDEKLFF
TGTGCCACGGTCCGGGACAGGGACGAAAAACTGTTTTTT
>TRBJ2-3|TRBD2|TRBV7-2|once
CASSSSGGVKDTQYF
TGTGCCAGCAGCTCTAGCGGGGGGGTCAAGGATACGCAGTATTTT
>TRBJ1-3|-|TRBV10-2|-
CASSESRGGRLNTIYF
TGCGCCAGCAGTGAGTCGCGGGGGGGCCGGCTTAACACCATATATTTT
>TRBJ2-5|-|TRBV11-2|-
CASSLSGRGGTQYF
TGTGCCAGCAGCTTATCGGGCAGGGGTGGGACCCAGTACTTC
>TRBJ1-1|-|TRBV6-5|-
CASRVLLETEAFF
TGTGCCAGCAGGGTCCTCCTTGAGACTGAAGCTTTCTTT
>TRBJ2-1|TRBD2|TRBV6-4|-
CASSDRTSRGAYNEQFF
TGTGCCAGCAGTGACAGGACTAGTCGGGGCGCCTACAATGAGCAGTTCTTC
>TRBJ2-5|-|TRBV21-1|-
CASSRDRGLETQYF
TGTGCCAGCAGCAGGGACAGGGGGCTTGAGACCCAGTACTTC
>TRBJ1-5|-|TRBV3-1/TRBV3-2|once
CASSQPGDQPQHF
TGTGCCAGCAGCCAGCCCGGGGATCAGCCCCAGCATTTT
>TRBJ2-1|-|TRBV7-2|-
CASSLGGANSYNEQFF
TGTGCCAGCAGCTTAGGTGGGGCCAACTCCTACAATGAGCAGTTCTTC
>TRBJ2-7|-|TRBV4-1|-
CASSQSGASQQYF
TGCGCCAGCAGCCAAAGTGGAGCGTCTCAGCAGTACTTC
>TRBJ2-1|TRBD1|TRBV6-5|-
CASSYSGTGGGNEQFF
TGTGCCAGCAGTTACTCCGGGACAGGGGGAGGGAATGAGCAGTTCTTC
>TRBJ2-2|-|TRBV4-1|-
CASSQDWLPAGELFF
TGCGCCAGCAGCCAAGATTGGTTACCGGCCGGGGAGCTGTTTTTT
>TRBJ2-7|TRBD2|TRBV5-4|-
CASSLDSGGAYEQYF
TGTGCCAGCAGTCTAGACAGCGGGGGGGCCTACGAGCAGTACTTC
>TRBJ2-3|-|TRBV28|-
CASSPLGQSTDTQYF
TGTGCCAGCAGTCCCCTTGGCCAGAGCACAGATACGCAGTATTTT
>TRBJ2-7|TRBD2|TRBV3-1/TRBV3-2|-
CASSTSGSYEQYF
TGTGCCAGCAGCACTAGCGGCTCCTACGAGCAGTACTTC
>TRBJ2-7|-|TRBV12-3/TRBV12-4|-
CASSFSGAGEQYF
TGTGCCAGCAGTTTTTCAGGGGCGGGTGAGCAGTACTTC
>TRBJ1-2|TRBD1|TRBV7-2|-
CASSRDRVNYGYTF
TGTGCCAGCAGCAGGGACAGGGTTAACTATGGCTACACCTTC
>TRBJ1-5|-|TRBV5-6|-
CASSLYQGQGQPQHF
TGTGCCAGCAGTTTATATCAGGGGCAGGGTCAGCCCCAGCATTTT
>TRBJ2-1|-|TRBV2|-
CASSRQLYNEQFF
TGTGCCAGCAGCAGACAACTCTACAATGAGCAGTTCTTC
>TRBJ2-3|TRBD2|TRBV3-1/TRBV3-2|-
CASSQNSGGEYDTDTQYF
TGTGCCAGCAGCCAAAATAGCGGGGGAGAGTACGACACAGATACGCAGTATTTT
>TRBJ1-6|TRBD1|TRBV9|-
CASSVGTGGGSPLHF
TGTGCCAGCAGCGTAGGGACAGGGGGTGGTTCACCCCTCCACTTT
>TRBJ2-3|TRBD1|TRBV28|-
CASSLVSGTGVTDTQYF
TGTGCCAGCAGTTTGGTTTCGGGGACAGGGGTCACAGATACGCAGTATTTT
>TRBJ1-5|-|TRBV5-4|-
CASSWGGGDSNQPQHF
TGTGCCAGCAGCTGGGGGGGAGGGGATAGCAATCAGCCCCAGCATTTT
>TRBJ1-1|-|TRBV19|-
CASITGRRGTEAFF
TGTGCCAGTATCACGGGTCGGCGGGGGACTGAAGCTTTCTTT
>TRBJ2-7|TRBD1|TRBV27|-
CASSLDGTGRYEQYF
TGTGCCAGCAGTTTGGATGGGACAGGCCGGTACGAGCAGTACTTC
>TRBJ1-1|-|TRBV18|-
CASSPLRQMNTEAFF
TGTGCCAGCTCACCACTTCGACAGATGAACACTGAAGCTTTCTTT
>TRBJ2-5|TRBD1|TRBV25-1|once
CASSEVGAGGTQYF
TGTGCCAGCAGTGAAGTGGGCGCAGGGGGGACCCAGTACTTC
>TRBJ2-1|-|TRBV5-1|once
CASSLAQWPRDEQFF
TGCGCCAGCAGCTTGGCCCAGTGGCCCAGGGATGAGCAGTTCTTC
>TRBJ1-1|-|TRBV7-9|-
CASKRTEENTEAFF
TGTGCCAGCAAAAGGACAGAAGAGAACACTGAAGCTTTCTTT
>TRBJ1-2|-|TRBV3-1/TRBV3-2|-
CASSQSPGGGRYGYTF
TGTGCCAGCAGCCAATCTCCCGGGGGGGGAAGGTATGGCTACACCTTC
>TRBJ2-1|-|TRBV18|-
CASSPGQGGYNEQFF
TGTGCCAGCTCACCAGGCCAGGGGGGCTACAATGAGCAGTTCTTC
>TRBJ2-7|-|TRBV4-1|-
CASSQDSIYEQYF
TGCGCCAGCAGCCAAGATAGTATTTACGAGCAGTACTTC
>TRBJ1-1|TRBD1|TRBV5-1|-
CASSLSGQGLGTEAFF
TGCGCCAGCAGCTTGTCGGGACAGGGGTTGGGCACTGAAGCTTTCTTT
>TRBJ2-7|TRBD1|TRBV4-1|-
CASSQDRDRELYEQYF
TGCGCCAGCAGCCAAGATCGAGACAGGGAGCTCTACGAGCAGTACTTC
>TRBJ1-5|TRBD1|TRBV7-2|-
CASSGDRVWQPQHF
TGTGCCAGCAGCGGCGACAGGGTTTGGCAGCCCCAGCATTTT
>TRBJ2-5|-|TRBV7-2|-
CASSAAARETQYF
TGTGCCAGCAGCGCCGCGGCACGGGAGACCCAGTACTTC
>TRBJ2-5|TRBD1|TRBV3-1/TRBV3-2|once
CASSRRGGGETQYF
TGTGCCAGCAGCCGTAGAGGGGGCGGAGAGACCCAGTACTTC
>TRBJ2-5|-|TRBV11-2|-
CASSLGGVQETQYF
TGTGCCAGCAGCTTAGGGGGGGTACAAGAGACCCAGTACTTC
>TRBJ2-7|TRBD2|TRBV5-4|-
CASSPPGGLGSGEQYF
TGTGCCAGCAGCCCCCCTGGGGGACTAGGATCCGGCGAGCAGTACTTC